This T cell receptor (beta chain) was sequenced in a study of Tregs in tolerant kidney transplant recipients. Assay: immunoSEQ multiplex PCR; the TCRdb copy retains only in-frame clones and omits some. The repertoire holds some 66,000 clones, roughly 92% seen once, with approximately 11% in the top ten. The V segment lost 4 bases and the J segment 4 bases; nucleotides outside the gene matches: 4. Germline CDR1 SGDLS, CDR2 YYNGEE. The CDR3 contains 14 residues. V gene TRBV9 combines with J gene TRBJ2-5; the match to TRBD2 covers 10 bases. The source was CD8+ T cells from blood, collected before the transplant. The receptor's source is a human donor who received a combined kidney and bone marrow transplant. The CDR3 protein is CASSPASGRETQYF. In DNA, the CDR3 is TGTGCCAGCAGCCCCGCTAGCGGGAGAGAGACCCAGTACTTC.